These 21 T cell receptor beta chains came from one sample sequenced in a study of cytomegalovirus exposure and HLA in healthy donors. The study ran its PCR with 60 Vbeta and 13 Jbeta primers. The repertoire was sequenced with immunoSEQ multiplex PCR; TCRdb's copy has only in-frame clones and lacks some. The top ten clones hold approximately 8.5% of a sample with 180,000 or so clones, roughly 85% of them seen once. The sample comprised PBMCs. Receptors originate from a man younger than 35 in good health and CMV-seropositive.

The J gene is TRBJ1-6, the V gene TRBV30; D is possibly TRBD1 (6 bases). CDR1 GTSNPN and CDR2 SVGIG come from the germline V gene (reference sequence). Trimming pared 7 bases from V and 8 bases from J, leaving 15 bases between. The CDR3 extends over 13 amino acids. The CDR3 protein is CASSTGIDSPLHF. In DNA form, the CDR3 reads TGTGCCTCATCCACAGGGATAGATTCACCCCTCCACTTT. The full variable domain, its missing parts supplied by reference TRBV30 and TRBJ1-6, is SQTIHQWPATLVQPVGSPLSLECTVEGTSNPNLYWYRQAAGRGLQLLFYSVGIGQISSEVPQNLSASRPQDRQFILSSKKLLLSDSGFYLCASSTGIDSPLHFGNGTRLTVT.

The J gene is TRBJ1-5, the V gene TRBV6-1; D might be TRBD1 (6 bases). Germline lookup yields CDR1 MNHNS and CDR2 SASEGT. This CDR3 is 17 amino acids long. V lost 1 base to trimming and J lost 0 bases, with 13 bases between them. The CDR3 loop reads CASSEGAGAYSNQPQHF. The CDR3 nucleotides are TGTGCCAGCAGTGAAGGGGCGGGGGCGTATAGCAATCAGCCCCAGCATTTT.

The gene calls are TRBV5-1 and TRBJ2-7, with 9 bases matching TRBD1. Germline-derived CDR1 and CDR2 are SGHRS and YFSETQ. The CDR3 loop spans 15 amino acids. V was clipped by 5 bases and J by 3 bases; unmatched bases: 9. DNA for the CDR3: TGCGCCAGCAGAAAAACCGGGACAGGGTACTACGAGCAGTACTTC. Translated, it gives CASRKTGTGYYEQYF.

The chain uses TRBV18 and TRBJ2-4; 12 bases agree with TRBD1. Germline V gene sequence: CDR1 KGHSH, CDR2 LQKENI. This CDR3 is built from 15 residues. V dropped 3 bases and J dropped 6; count of bases not matched to a gene: 3. The DNA of the CDR3 is TGTGCCAGCTCACCCGGGACAGGGGGCGTAAACATTCAGTACTTC. Translated, it gives CASSPGTGGVNIQYF. Drawing the rest from reference TRBV18 and TRBJ2-4, the complete variable domain is NAGVMQNPRHLVRRRGQEARLRCSPMKGHSHVYWYRQLPEEGLKFMVYLQKENIIDESGMPKERFSAEFPKEGPSILRIQQVVRGDSAAYFCASSPGTGGVNIQYFGAGTRLSVL.

This clone showed up just a few times. The gene calls are TRBV7-6 and TRBJ2-7; 9 bases agree with TRBD2. The CDR3 spans 13 residues. After removal of 1 base from V and 6 bases from J, the junction contained 1 base not matched to a gene. From germline, CDR1 is SGHVS and CDR2 FNYEAQ. CDR3 sequence: CASSLGLAAEQYF. The CDR3, as DNA: TGTGCCAGCAGCTTAGGACTAGCGGCCGAGCAGTACTTC.

The V gene is TRBV5-1, the J gene TRBJ2-2; 9 nucleotides line up with TRBD1. Germline V gives CDR1 SGHRS, CDR2 YFSETQ. The CDR3 contains 15 residues. With 4 bases clipped from V and 5 bases from J, the junction kept 6 bases outside the gene matches. CDR3 region: CASSGWTGDTGELFF. CDR3 bases: TGCGCCAGCAGCGGATGGACAGGGGATACCGGGGAGCTGTTTTTT. Complete variable domain (other parts from reference TRBV5-1 and TRBJ2-2): KAGVTQTPRYLIKTRGQQVTLSCSPISGHRSVSWYQQTPGQGLQFLFEYFSETQRNKGNFPGRFSGRQFSNSRSEMNVSTLELGDSALYLCASSGWTGDTGELFFGEGSRLTVL.

For this clone: It is likely a read error, because the conserved phenylalanine at the end of the CDR3 is missing. The chain combines TRBV9 with TRBJ2-7; a weak D match, TRBD1 (6 bases). Trimming took 3 bases from V and 0 from J, leaving 16 bases between them. CDR1 and CDR2 from the germline V gene are SGDLS and YYNGEE. The CDR3 is made up of 16 amino acids. The CDR3 region is CASSAGTGSSSYEQYL. CDR3 coding DNA: TGTGCCAGCAGCGCTGGAACAGGGTCCAGCTCCTACGAGCAGTACCTC.

The V and J genes are TRBV5-1 and TRBJ2-5; 14 positions match TRBD2. The length of the CDR3 is 16 residues. V lost 4 bases to trimming and J lost 2 bases; unmatched junction nucleotides: 4. The germline V gene encodes CDR1 SGHRS and CDR2 YFSETQ. The CDR3 spells CASSARLAGGQETQYF. CDR3 nucleotide sequence: TGCGCCAGCAGCGCCCGACTAGCGGGGGGGCAAGAGACCCAGTACTTC.

This chain uses TRBV6-5 with TRBJ1-5; tentative D call: TRBD1 (6 bases). The CDR3 consists of 15 residues. Germline V gene data show CDR1 as MNHEY and CDR2 as SVGAGI. Between the trimmed V and J ends, which lost 5 bases and 0 bases, there was a span of 11 bases. CDR3 sequence reads: CASSGTSTSNQPQHF. CDR3 nucleotides: TGTGCCAGCAGTGGGACATCTACTAGCAATCAGCCCCAGCATTTT.

This chain links TRBV6-1 with TRBJ1-6; weak D call: TRBD1 (6 bases). Germline V gene data show CDR1 as MNHNS and CDR2 as SASEGT. This CDR3 comprises 14 residues. V gave up 5 bases and J gave up 9 bases, with 14 bases separating them. The chain's CDR3 is CASSYQGRSSPLHF. CDR3 sequence (DNA): TGTGCCAGCAGTTATCAGGGGCGAAGTTCACCCCTCCACTTT.

The genes are TRBV5-1 and TRBJ1-6, with D possibly matching TRBD1 (6 bases). The germline gives CDR1 SGHRS, CDR2 YFSETQ. The CDR3 is 14 amino acids. With 4 bases removed from V and 6 bases from J, the gap between germline ends came to 11 bases. The DNA of the CDR3 is TGCGCCAGCAGCAAGACAGGTCCTAATTCACCCCTCCACTTT. It is translated as CASSKTGPNSPLHF.

This chain links TRBV6-1 with TRBJ2-5, with TRBD2 matching over 10 bases. Unmatched junction bases numbered 6, after V lost 4 bases and J lost 4 bases. The CDR3 sequence is 15 residues long. Looked up from germline, CDR1 is MNHNS and CDR2 is SASEGT. The CDR3, as DNA: TGTGCCAGCAGTGTTCAGCGGGGGGGCCGAGAGACCCAGTACTTC. This gives the protein CASSVQRGGRETQYF.

This chain connects TRBV7-2 to TRBJ2-7, with D possibly matching TRBD1 (6 bases). V was trimmed by 5 bases and J by 1 base, leaving 15 bases between them. The length of the CDR3 is 15 residues. Germline-derived CDR1 and CDR2 are SGHTA and FQGNSA. CDR3 nucleotides: TGTGCCAGCAGCCTCTATCGGACAGAGTCCTACGAGCAGTACTTC. Translation: CASSLYRTESYEQYF.

The chain uses TRBV5-1 and TRBJ2-5; no definite D call. V was clipped by 0 bases and J by 5 bases, with 5 bases between them. Germline assignment: CDR1 SGHRS and CDR2 YFSETQ. The CDR3 has 12 amino acids. DNA of the CDR3: TGCGCCAGCAGCTTGGGTTCTGAGACCCAGTACTTC. Protein: CASSLGSETQYF. Supplemented by reference TRBV5-1 and TRBJ2-5, the full variable domain reads KAGVTQTPRYLIKTRGQQVTLSCSPISGHRSVSWYQQTPGQGLQFLFEYFSETQRNKGNFPGRFSGRQFSNSRSEMNVSTLELGDSALYLCASSLGSETQYFGPGTRLLVL.

The chain has TRBV6-5 and TRBJ2-3; TRBD2 aligns across 9 bases. V lost 5 bases, J lost 0 bases, and 3 bases stayed unmatched. Per germline, CDR1 MNHEY and CDR2 SVGAGI. The CDR3 consists of 15 residues. CDR3 region: CASSISGGSTDTQYF. Written as DNA, the CDR3 is TGTGCCAGCAGTATAAGCGGGGGGAGCACAGATACGCAGTATTTT.

This rearrangement joins TRBV18 to TRBJ2-3; 8 bases line up with TRBD2. Per the germline V gene, CDR1 is KGHSH and CDR2 is LQKENI. This CDR3 has 16 amino acids. V lost 4 bases, J lost 2 bases, and 8 bases stayed unmatched. Here the CDR3 reads CASSRVAGGFTDTQYF. The CDR3 DNA reads TGTGCCAGCTCACGTGTTGCGGGGGGCTTCACAGATACGCAGTATTTT.

The chain has TRBV5-6 and TRBJ2-3, with D possibly TRBD1 on 8 matching bases. The CDR3 is 19 amino acids. V lost 0 bases to trimming and J lost 1 base, with 21 bases between them. CDR1 and CDR2 from the germline V gene are SGHDT and YYEEEE. CDR3 sequence: CASSLAGQGGMAGTDTQYF. The DNA for the CDR3 is TGTGCCAGCAGCTTGGCCGGACAGGGAGGGATGGCCGGCACAGATACGCAGTATTTT.

V gene TRBV7-9 combines with J gene TRBJ2-7; D not resolved. The CDR3 is 13 amino acids. Deletions cut 1 base from V and 4 bases from J, with 8 bases between. Looked up from germline, CDR1 is SEHNR and CDR2 is FQNEAQ (reference sequence). The CDR3 reads CASSLGRSYEQYF. The DNA for the CDR3 is TGTGCCAGCAGCTTAGGTCGTTCGTACGAGCAGTACTTC.

This chain uses TRBV19 with TRBJ2-1, with 8 bases aligning to TRBD1. J gave up 2 bases and V 5 bases, and 8 bases lay outside the gene matches. The CDR3 consists of 16 residues. The germline CDR1 and CDR2 sequences are LNHDA and SQIVND (reference sequence). CDR3 in amino acids: CASSYLAGGTYNEQFF. The CDR3 bases are TGTGCCAGTAGTTATCTTGCAGGGGGCACCTACAATGAGCAGTTCTTC. The complete variable domain, with remaining parts taken from reference TRBV19 and TRBJ2-1, reads DGGITQSPKYLFRKEGQNVTLSCEQNLNHDAMYWYRQDPGQGLRLIYYSQIVNDFQKGDIAEGYSVSREKKESFPLTVTSAQKNPTAFYLCASSYLAGGTYNEQFFGPGTRLTVL.

The chain has TRBV12-5 and TRBJ2-7, with 7 bases fitting TRBD1. Germline V lookup: CDR1 LGHNT, CDR2 FRNRAP. CDR3 length: 14 amino acids. DNA of the CDR3: TGTGCCTCCGGTCTGCGGACAGGCAATGAGTGGCAGTACTTC. Residues: CASGLRTGNEWQYF.

The V call is TRBV5-4, the J call TRBJ2-2; no definite D call. V dropped 3 bases and J dropped 6 bases, with 3 bases sitting between them. The CDR3 is made up of 11 amino acids. Looked up from germline, CDR1 is SGHNT and CDR2 is YYREEE (reference sequence). The CDR3, as DNA: TGTGCCAGCAGCTCAGCCGGGGAGCTGTTTTTT. This codes for CASSSAGELFF. Full variable domain (rest looked up from reference TRBV5-4 and TRBJ2-2): ETGVTQSPTHLIKTRGQQVTLRCSSQSGHNTVSWYQQALGQGPQFIFQYYREEENGRGNFPPRFSGLQFPNYSSELNVNALELDDSALYLCASSSAGELFFGEGSRLTVL.